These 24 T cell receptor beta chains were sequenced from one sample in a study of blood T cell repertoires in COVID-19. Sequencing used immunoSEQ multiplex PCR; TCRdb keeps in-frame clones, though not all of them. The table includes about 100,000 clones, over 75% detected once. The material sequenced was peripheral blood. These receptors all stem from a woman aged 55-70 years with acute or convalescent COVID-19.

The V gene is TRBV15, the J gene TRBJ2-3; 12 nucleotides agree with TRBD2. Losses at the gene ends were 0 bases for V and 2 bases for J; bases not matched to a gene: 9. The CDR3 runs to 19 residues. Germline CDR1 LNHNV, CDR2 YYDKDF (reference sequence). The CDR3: CATSRDPPGLAGHTDTQYF. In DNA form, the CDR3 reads TGTGCCACCAGCAGAGATCCCCCAGGACTAGCGGGACACACAGATACGCAGTATTTT.

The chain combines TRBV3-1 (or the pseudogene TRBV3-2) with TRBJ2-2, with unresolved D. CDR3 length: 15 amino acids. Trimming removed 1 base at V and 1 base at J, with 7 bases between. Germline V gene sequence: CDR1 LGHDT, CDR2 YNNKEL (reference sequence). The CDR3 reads CASSQVRGNTGELFF. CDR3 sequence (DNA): TGTGCCAGCAGCCAAGTAAGAGGGAACACCGGGGAGCTGTTTTTT.

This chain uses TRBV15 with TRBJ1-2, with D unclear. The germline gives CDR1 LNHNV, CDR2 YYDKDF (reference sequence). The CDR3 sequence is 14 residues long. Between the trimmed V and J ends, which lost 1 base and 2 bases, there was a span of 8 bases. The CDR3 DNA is TGTGCCACCAGCAGAGCTGGGAGCAACTATGGCTACACCTTC. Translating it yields CATSRAGSNYGYTF.

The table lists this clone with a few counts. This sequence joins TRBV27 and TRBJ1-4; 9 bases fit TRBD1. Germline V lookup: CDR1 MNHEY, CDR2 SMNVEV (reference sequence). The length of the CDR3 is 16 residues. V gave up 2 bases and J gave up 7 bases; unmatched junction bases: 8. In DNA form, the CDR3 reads TGTGCCAGCAGTTTAACCCGGGACAGGGCGACTGAAAAACTGTTTTTT. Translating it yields CASSLTRDRATEKLFF.

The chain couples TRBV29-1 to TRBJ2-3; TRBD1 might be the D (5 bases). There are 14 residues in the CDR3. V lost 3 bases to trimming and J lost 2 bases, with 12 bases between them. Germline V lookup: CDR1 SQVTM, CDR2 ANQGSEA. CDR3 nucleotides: TGCAGCGTTGAGGCGTCAGGGCACACAGATACGCAGTATTTT. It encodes CSVEASGHTDTQYF.

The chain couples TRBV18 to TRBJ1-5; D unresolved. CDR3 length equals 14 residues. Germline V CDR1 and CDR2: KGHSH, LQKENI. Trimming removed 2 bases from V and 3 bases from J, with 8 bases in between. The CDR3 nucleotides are TGTGCCAGCTCACCAACAGACACCAATCAGCCCCAGCATTTT. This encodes CASSPTDTNQPQHF. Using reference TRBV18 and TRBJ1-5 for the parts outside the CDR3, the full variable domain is NAGVMQNPRHLVRRRGQEARLRCSPMKGHSHVYWYRQLPEEGLKFMVYLQKENIIDESGMPKERFSAEFPKEGPSILRIQQVVRGDSAAYFCASSPTDTNQPQHFGDGTRLSIL.

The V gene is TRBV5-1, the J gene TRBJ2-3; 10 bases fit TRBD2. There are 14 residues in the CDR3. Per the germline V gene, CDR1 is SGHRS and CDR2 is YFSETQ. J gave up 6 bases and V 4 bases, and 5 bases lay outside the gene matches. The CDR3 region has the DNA TGCGCCAGCAGCCGGGGGACTAGCGAGGATACGCAGTATTTT. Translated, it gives CASSRGTSEDTQYF.

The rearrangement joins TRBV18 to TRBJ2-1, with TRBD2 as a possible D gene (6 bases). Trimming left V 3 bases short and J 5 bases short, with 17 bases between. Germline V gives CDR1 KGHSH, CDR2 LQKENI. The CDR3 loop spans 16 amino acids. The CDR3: CASSPLHGSDHNEQFF. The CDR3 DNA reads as TGTGCCAGCTCACCTCTTCACGGGAGCGATCACAATGAGCAGTTCTTC.

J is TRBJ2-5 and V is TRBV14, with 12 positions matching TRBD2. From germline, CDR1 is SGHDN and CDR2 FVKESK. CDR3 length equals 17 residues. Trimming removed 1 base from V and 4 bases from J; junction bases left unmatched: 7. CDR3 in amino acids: CASSQGTSGRHRETQYF. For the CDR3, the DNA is TGTGCCAGCAGCCAAGGAACTAGCGGGAGGCACAGAGAGACCCAGTACTTC. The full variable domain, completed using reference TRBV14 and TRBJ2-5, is EAGVTQFPSHSVIEKGQTVTLRCDPISGHDNLYWYRRVMGKEIKFLLHFVKESKQDESGMPNNRFLAERTGGTYSTLKVQPAELEDSGVYFCASSQGTSGRHRETQYFGPGTRLLVL.

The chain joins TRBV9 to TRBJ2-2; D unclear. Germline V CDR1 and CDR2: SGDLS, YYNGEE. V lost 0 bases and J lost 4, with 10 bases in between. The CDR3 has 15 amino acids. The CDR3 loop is CASSVGVAVTGELFF. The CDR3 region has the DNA TGTGCCAGCAGCGTAGGGGTAGCTGTCACCGGGGAGCTGTTTTTT.

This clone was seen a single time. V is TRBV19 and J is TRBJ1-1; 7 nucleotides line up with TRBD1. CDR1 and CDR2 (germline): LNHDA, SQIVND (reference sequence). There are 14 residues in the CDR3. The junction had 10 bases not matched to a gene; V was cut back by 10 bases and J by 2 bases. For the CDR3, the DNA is TGTGCCACCCATCCGACAGGGCCCAACACTGAAGCTTTCTTT. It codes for CATHPTGPNTEAFF.

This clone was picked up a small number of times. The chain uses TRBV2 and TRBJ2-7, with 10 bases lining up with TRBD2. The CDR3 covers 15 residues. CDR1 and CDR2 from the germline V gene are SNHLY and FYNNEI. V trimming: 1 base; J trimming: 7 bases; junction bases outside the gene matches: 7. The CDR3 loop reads CASSEGLAGVNEQYF. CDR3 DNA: TGTGCCAGCAGTGAAGGGCTAGCGGGAGTGAATGAGCAGTACTTC.

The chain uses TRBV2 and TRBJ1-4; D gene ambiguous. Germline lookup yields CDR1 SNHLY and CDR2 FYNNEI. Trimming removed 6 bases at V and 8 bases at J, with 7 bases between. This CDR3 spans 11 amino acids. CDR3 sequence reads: CASRTAEKLFF. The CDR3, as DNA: TGTGCCAGCAGAACAGCCGAAAAACTGTTTTTT. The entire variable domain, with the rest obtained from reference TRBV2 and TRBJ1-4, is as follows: EPEVTQTPSHQVTQMGQEVILRCVPISNHLYFYWYRQILGQKVEFLVSFYNNEISEKSEIFDDQFSVERPDGSNFTLKIRSTKLEDSAMYFCASRTAEKLFFGSGTQLSVL.

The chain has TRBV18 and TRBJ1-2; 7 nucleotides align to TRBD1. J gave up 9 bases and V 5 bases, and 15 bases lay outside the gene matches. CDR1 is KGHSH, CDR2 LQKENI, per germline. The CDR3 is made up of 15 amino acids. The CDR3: CASSAGRDSLIRYTF. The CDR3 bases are TGTGCCAGCTCAGCCGGCCGGGACAGCCTTATTCGCTACACCTTC.

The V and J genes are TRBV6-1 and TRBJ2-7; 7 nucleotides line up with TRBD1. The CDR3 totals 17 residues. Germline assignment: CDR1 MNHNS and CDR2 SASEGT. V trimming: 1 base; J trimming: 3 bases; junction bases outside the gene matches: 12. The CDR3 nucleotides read TGTGCCAGCAGTGAAGGCACTCCGGGACAGAGTTTCTACGAGCAGTACTTC. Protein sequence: CASSEGTPGQSFYEQYF.

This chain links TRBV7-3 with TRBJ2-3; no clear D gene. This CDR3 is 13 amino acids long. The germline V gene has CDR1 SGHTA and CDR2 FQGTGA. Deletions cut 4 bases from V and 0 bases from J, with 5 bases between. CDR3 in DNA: TGTGCCAGCAGCTCCCCTAGCACAGATACGCAGTATTTT. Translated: CASSSPSTDTQYF.

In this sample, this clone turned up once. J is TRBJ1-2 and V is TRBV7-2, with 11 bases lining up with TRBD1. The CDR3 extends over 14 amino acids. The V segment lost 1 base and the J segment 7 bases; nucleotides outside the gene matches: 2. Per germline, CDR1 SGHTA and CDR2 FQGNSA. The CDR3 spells CASSLGGTGGGYTF. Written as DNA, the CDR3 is TGTGCCAGCAGCTTAGGGGGGACAGGGGGTGGCTACACCTTC.

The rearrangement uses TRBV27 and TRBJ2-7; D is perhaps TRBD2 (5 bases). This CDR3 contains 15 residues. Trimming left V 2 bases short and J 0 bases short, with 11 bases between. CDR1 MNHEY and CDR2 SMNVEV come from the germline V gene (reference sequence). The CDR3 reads CASSLRGGASYEQYF. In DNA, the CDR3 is TGTGCCAGCAGTTTACGGGGTGGAGCCTCCTACGAGCAGTACTTC.

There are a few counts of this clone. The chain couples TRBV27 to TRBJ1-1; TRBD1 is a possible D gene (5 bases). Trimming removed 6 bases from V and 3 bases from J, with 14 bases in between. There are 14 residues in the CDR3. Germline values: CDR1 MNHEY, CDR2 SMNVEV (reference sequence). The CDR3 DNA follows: TGTGCCAGCAGATCCCCGACAGCCCACACTGAAGCTTTCTTT. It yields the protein CASRSPTAHTEAFF.

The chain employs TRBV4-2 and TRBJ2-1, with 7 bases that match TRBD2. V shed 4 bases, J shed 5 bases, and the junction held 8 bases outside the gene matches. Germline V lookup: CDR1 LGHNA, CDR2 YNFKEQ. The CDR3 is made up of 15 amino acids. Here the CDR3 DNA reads TGTGCCAGCAGCCCCACCAGCGGGGTCCACAATGAGCAGTTCTTC. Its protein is CASSPTSGVHNEQFF.

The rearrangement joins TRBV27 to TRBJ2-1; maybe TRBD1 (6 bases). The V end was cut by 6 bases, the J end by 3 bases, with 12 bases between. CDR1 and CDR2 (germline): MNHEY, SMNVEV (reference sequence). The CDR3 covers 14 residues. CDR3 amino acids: CASRPTGIYNEQFF. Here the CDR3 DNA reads TGTGCCAGCAGGCCAACAGGGATCTACAATGAGCAGTTCTTC.

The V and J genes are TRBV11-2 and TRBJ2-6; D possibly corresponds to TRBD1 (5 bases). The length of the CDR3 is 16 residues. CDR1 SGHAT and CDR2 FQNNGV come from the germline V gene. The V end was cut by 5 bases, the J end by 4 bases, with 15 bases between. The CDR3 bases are TGTGCCAGCAGCCCAGCCCCAGGGTGGGGGGCCAACGTCCTGACTTTC. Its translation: CASSPAPGWGANVLTF. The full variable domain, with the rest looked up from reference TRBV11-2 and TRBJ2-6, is EAGVAQSPRYKIIEKRQSVAFWCNPISGHATLYWYQQILGQGPKLLIQFQNNGVVDDSQLPKDRFSAERLKGVDSTLKIQPAKLEDSAVYLCASSPAPGWGANVLTFGAGSRLTVL.

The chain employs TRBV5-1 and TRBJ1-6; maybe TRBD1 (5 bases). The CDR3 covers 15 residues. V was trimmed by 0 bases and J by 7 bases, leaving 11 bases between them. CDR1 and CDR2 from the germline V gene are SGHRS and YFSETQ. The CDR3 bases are TGCGCCAGCAGCTTGGCCCCAGGGCAGAATTCACCCCTCCACTTT. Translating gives CASSLAPGQNSPLHF.

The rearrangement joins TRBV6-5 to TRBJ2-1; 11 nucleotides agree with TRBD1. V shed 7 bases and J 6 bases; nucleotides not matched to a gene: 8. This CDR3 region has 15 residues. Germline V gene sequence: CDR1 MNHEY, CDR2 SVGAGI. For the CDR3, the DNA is TGTGCCAGCACCTATTCCGGGACAGGGGGCAATGAGCAGTTCTTC. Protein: CASTYSGTGGNEQFF.